The present T cell receptor (beta chain) was sequenced within a study of T cells in Graves' hyperthyroidism and ophthalmopathy. This CDR3 has 14 residues. Germline V gives CDR1 SGHNT, CDR2 YYREEE (reference sequence). Trimming cost V 3 bases and J 8 bases; bases outside gene matches: 10. Blood dates from first hyperthyroidism diagnosis, before any ophthalmopathy symptoms. Authors of the study amplified TCR beta CDR3 regions from RNA transcripts. First-round RT-PCR targeting the TCR CDR3 was performed with the HTBI primer set. One entry per CDR3 protein results from TCRdb running MiXCR on the multiplex PCR reads. The sample gives some 380,000 distinct CDR3 sequences, approximately 15% of which show up once; 20% is in the top ten.

The sample was blood. V is TRBV5-4 and J is TRBJ1-2; 7 positions agree with TRBD1. The receptor was derived from a man aged 30-40 years with Graves' hyperthyroidism that later progressed to Graves' ophthalmopathy. DNA for the CDR3: TGTGCCAGCAGCTACGGGACAGAAGAAGGCGGCTACACCTTC. Its translation is CASSYGTEEGGYTF. The variable domain in full, with the rest retrieved from reference TRBV5-4 and TRBJ1-2, is ETGVTQSPTHLIKTRGQQVTLRCSSQSGHNTVSWYQQALGQGPQFIFQYYREEENGRGNFPPRFSGLQFPNYSSELNVNALELDDSALYLCASSYGTEEGGYTFGSGTRLTVV.